This T cell receptor beta chain appears in the sequencing data of a study of post-analysis software for immune sequencing data. Study results and limitations: There were a handful of TRBV segments more frequent in patients than controls, and TRBV5-6, TRBV5-1 and TRBV20-1 were among them.

This clonotype occurred a few times. Its antigen is currently unknown. The germline V gene has CDR1 SQVTM and CDR2 ANQGSEA. V dropped 3 bases and J dropped 8 bases, with 16 bases sitting between them. The CDR3 runs 13 residues. TCR beta libraries were prepared from cDNA with unique molecular identifiers. In TCRdb, the PCR reads were re-called with MiXCR into one record per CDR3 protein. Counted here are around 500,000 distinct CDR3 sequences, 30% to 40% occurring once; the ten biggest clones make up less than 6%. The sequence was obtained from a girl aged 2-17 years with multiple sclerosis. The sample taken for sequencing was blood. V gene TRBV29-1 combines with J gene TRBJ1-2; a weak D match, TRBD1 (6 bases). The CDR3 nucleotides are TGCAGCGTTGATGATCGAGGGGGTTGGGGCTACACCTTC. This translates into CSVDDRGGWGYTF.